One T cell receptor (beta chain) is described in this entry. This sample stems from a study of T-cell memory formation after mild COVID-19. TCRdb independently ran MiXCR on the 5' RACE reads; one entry per CDR3 protein. The sample holds a few hundred thousand distinct CDR3 sequences; roughly 9.4% are singletons and the top ten take roughly a fifth. This CDR3 has 11 amino acids. Germline V gives CDR1 SEHNR, CDR2 FQNEAQ (reference sequence). Trimming removed 1 base at V and 6 bases at J, with 4 bases between. Sequencing used PBMCs or a T cell subset sorted from them (not recorded which). The TCR was taken from a man aged 18 to 35 who had mild COVID-19 (a few samples of this study predate the infection). Cell type and time point are not known. The chain couples TRBV7-9 to TRBJ2-7; D call uncertain. CDR3 sequence reads: CASSLVGEQYF. CDR3 nucleotide sequence: TGTGCCAGCAGCTTAGTCGGCGAGCAGTACTTC.